This entry is about one T cell receptor beta chain. This entry comes from a study of blood T cells in healthy people across ages. Alongside a J-beta primer mix, a sample-barcoded 5' primer served in a second PCR lasting about 7 to 12 cycles. One entry per CDR3 protein results from TCRdb running MiXCR on the 5' RACE reads. The sample shows roughly 1 million distinct CDR3 sequences, less than 25% of them seen only once. Each donor's blood draw was around 9.1 milliliters of peripheral blood. CDR3 length equals 15 residues. Looked up from germline, CDR1 is LGHNA and CDR2 is YSLEER. These same records also appear under a second study, on T cells of mothers and their children.

Sequencing used blood. The rearrangement uses TRBV4-3 and TRBJ2-5, with D perhaps TRBD1 or TRBD2 (5 bases each). The J call may be mistaken, given a closer DNA end match to TRBJ2-7. The sequence was collected from a girl aged 2 to 9 in good health. The CDR3 sequence: CASSQAMGVIYEQYF. The CDR3 coding sequence is TGCGCCAGCAGCCAAGCGATGGGGGTAATCTACGAGCAGTACTTC.